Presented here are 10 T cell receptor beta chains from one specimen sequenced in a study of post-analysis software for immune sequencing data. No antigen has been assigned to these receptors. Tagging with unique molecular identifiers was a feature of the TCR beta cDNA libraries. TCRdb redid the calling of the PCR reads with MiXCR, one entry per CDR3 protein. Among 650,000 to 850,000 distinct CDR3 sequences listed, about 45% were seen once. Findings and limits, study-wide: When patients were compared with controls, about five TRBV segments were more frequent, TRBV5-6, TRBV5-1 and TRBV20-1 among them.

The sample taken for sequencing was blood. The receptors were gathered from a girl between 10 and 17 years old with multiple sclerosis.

In DNA form, the CDR3 reads TGCAGTGCTAGACCCTGGGGGGGCTCCGGGGAGCTGTTTTTT. This gives the protein CSARPWGGSGELFF. The genes are TRBV20-1 and TRBJ2-2; D may be TRBD2 (7 bases). The CDR3 spans 14 residues. V was cut by 2 bases and J by 6 bases, with 13 bases left in between. The germline gives CDR1 DFQATT, CDR2 SNEGSKA (reference sequence).

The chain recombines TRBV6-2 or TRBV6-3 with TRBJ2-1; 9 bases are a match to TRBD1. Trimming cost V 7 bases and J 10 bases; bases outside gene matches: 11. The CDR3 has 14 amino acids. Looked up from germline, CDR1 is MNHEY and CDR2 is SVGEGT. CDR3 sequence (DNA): TGTGCCAGCAACCGGGACAGGGCTAGGGGGGAGCAGTTCTTC. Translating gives CASNRDRARGEQFF.

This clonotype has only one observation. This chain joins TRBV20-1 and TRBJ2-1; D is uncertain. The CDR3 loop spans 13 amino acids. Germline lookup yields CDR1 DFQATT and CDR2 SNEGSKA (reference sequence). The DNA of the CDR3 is TGCAGCGTGACGCTTAACTCCTACAATGAGCAGTTCTTC. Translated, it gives CSVTLNSYNEQFF.

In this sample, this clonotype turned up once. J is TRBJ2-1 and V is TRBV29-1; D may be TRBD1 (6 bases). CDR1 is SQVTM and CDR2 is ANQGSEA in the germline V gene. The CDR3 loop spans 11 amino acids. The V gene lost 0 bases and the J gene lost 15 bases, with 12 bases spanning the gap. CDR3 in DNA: TGCAGCGTTGAAGATCGGCAGGGGTGGTTCTTC. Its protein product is CSVEDRQGWFF.

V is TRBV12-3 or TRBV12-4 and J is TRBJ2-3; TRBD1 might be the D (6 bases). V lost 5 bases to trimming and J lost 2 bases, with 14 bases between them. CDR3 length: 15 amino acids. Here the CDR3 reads CASSPWTVYTDTQYF. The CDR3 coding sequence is TGTGCCAGCAGTCCCTGGACAGTCTACACAGATACGCAGTATTTT.

The CDR3 bases are TGCAGTGCTAGAGATTGGGGGCTTGCGGGAGGGCCTGGGAATGAGCAGTTCTTC. The encoded protein is CSARDWGLAGGPGNEQFF. The chain uses TRBV20-1 and TRBJ2-1; 9 nucleotides match TRBD2. Germline CDR1 is DFQATT and CDR2 is SNEGSKA (reference sequence). Germline trimming cut 0 bases from V and 7 bases from J; bases unmatched to any gene: 16. The CDR3 is made up of 18 amino acids.

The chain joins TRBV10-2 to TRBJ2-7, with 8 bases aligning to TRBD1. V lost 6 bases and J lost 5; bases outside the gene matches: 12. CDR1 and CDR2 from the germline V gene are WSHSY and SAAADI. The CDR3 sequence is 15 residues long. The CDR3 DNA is TGCGCCAGCAGGAGGGACAGGAGGTGGTTGGACGAGCAGTACTTC. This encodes CASRRDRRWLDEQYF.

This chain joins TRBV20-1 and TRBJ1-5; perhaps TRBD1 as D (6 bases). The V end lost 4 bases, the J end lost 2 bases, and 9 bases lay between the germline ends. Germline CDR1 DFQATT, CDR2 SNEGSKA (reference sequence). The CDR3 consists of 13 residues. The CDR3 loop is CSATGGGNQPQHF. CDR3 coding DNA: TGCAGTGCTACCGGGGGCGGCAATCAGCCCCAGCATTTT.

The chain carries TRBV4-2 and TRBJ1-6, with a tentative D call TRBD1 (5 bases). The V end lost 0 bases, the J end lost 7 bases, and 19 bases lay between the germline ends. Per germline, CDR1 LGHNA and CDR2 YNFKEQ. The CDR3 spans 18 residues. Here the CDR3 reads CASSQDIGPRAGNSPLHF. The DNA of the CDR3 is TGTGCCAGCAGCCAAGATATTGGACCCCGGGCAGGGAATTCACCCCTCCACTTT.

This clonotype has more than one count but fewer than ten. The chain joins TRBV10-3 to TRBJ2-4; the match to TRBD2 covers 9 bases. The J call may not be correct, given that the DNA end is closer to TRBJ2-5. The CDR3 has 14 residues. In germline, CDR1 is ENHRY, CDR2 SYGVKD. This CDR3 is CAISERSGSETQYF. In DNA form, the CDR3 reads TGTGCCATCAGTGAGCGTAGCGGGAGCGAGACCCAGTACTTC.